This T cell receptor beta chain appears in the sequencing data of a study of beta chain features in type 1 diabetes. The study's findings and limits: Shorter TCRB CDR3s, moderately but significantly so, marked every one of the four CD4+ subsets in Type 1 diabetes patients. A greater similarity of naive, central memory and Treg TCRB repertoires was seen among patients than among healthy donors. Here, the possible influence of HLA type (on TCRB rearrangement) remained unresolved.

Notes on this clone: The target antigen is unknown.

Since all of the isolated RNA was reverse transcribed, expressed TCRB transcripts were what got sequenced. Produced via immunoSEQ multiplex PCR; TCRdb's table is partial and in-frame only. The sample has 250,000 to 300,000 clones; approximately 8% are singletons. Researchers reported sorting CD4+ naive, central memory, regulatory and stem cell-like memory cells via CD45RO/CCR7/CD25/CD127/CD95/CD27. Trimming stripped 3 bases from V and 7 bases from J, with 3 bases between. The CDR3 sequence is 11 residues long. Germline CDR1 reads SGHAT; CDR2 reads FQDESV (reference sequence). J is TRBJ2-2 and V is TRBV11-1; the D is unclear. This clonotype was obtained from a young woman in good health. Sample: central memory CD4+ T cells from blood. The CDR3, as DNA: TGTGCCAGCAGCTTGTACGGGGAGCTGTTTTTT. Its protein is CASSLYGELFF. The full variable domain, rest sourced from reference TRBV11-1 and TRBJ2-2, is EAEVAQSPRYKITEKSQAVAFWCDPISGHATLYWYRQILGQGPELLVQFQDESVVDDSQLPKDRFSAERLKGVDSTLKIQPAELGDSAMYLCASSLYGELFFGEGSRLTVL.